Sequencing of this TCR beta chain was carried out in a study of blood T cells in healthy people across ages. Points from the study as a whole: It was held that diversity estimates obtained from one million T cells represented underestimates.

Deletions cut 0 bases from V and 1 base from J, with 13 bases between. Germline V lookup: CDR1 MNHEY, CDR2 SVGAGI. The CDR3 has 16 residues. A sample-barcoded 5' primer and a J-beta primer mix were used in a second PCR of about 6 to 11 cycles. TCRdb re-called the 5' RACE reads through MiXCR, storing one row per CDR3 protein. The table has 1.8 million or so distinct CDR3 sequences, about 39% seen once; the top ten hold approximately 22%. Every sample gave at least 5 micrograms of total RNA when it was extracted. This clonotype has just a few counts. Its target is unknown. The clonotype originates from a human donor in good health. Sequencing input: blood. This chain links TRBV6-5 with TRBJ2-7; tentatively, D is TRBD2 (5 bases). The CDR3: CASSYSINGGSYEQYF. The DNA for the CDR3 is TGTGCCAGCAGTTACTCGATAAACGGAGGTTCCTACGAGCAGTACTTC.